The 12 T cell receptor beta chains below were found in one sample sequenced in a study of prognosis after radiotherapy for stage I lung cancer. It was by two-round multiplex PCR that TCR beta CDR3 was amplified from genomic DNA. Amplification in first-round PCR relied on primers specific to each TRBV and TRBJ gene. In TCRdb, the multiplex PCR reads were re-called with MiXCR into one record per CDR3 protein. The sample includes around 19,000 distinct CDR3 sequences, around 50% seen only once; the top ten take roughly 29%. This specimen consisted of PBMCs, obtained before or after stereotactic body radiation therapy (not recorded which). The receptor source for this set is a donor aged 50 or older with non-small cell lung cancer.

At least ten counts were recorded for this clonotype. The gene calls are TRBV5-1 and TRBJ2-7; possibly TRBD2 for D (6 bases). This CDR3 has 14 residues. Germline loops: CDR1 SGHRS, CDR2 YFSETQ. V dropped 4 bases and J dropped 6 bases, with 17 bases sitting between them. The CDR3 region has the DNA TGCGCCAGCAGCGCGGGACTCCCGAGAGGCGAGCAGTACTTC. Its translation: CASSAGLPRGEQYF.

By frequency in the sample, this clonotype is medium-sized. The genes are TRBV7-9 and TRBJ2-7; TRBD1 or TRBD2 may be the D gene (5 bases each). Trimming removed 4 bases from V and 7 bases from J, with 14 bases in between. From germline, CDR1 is SEHNR and CDR2 FQNEAQ (reference sequence). The length of the CDR3 is 13 residues. Here the CDR3 DNA reads TGTGCCAGCAGCTCCTGGGACCCCAGAGAGCAGTACTTC. Amino acid sequence: CASSSWDPREQYF.

To note about this clonotype: One end of the junction does not line up with germline, which may come from a read error. V gene TRBV20-1 combines with J gene TRBJ2-7, with 8 positions matching TRBD2. The germline CDR1 and CDR2 sequences are DFQATT and SNEGSKA (reference sequence). The CDR3 is made up of 18 amino acids. The CDR3 bases are TGCAGTGCTAGAATGACTATCGGGAGGGGGGTTACCTCCTACGAGCGGTACTTC. Residues: CSARMTIGRGVTSYERYF.

Turning to this clonotype: Its ends do not fully match the called genes, so a read error is possible. The chain combines TRBV6-8 with TRBJ2-7; 11 bases are shared with TRBD2. The CDR3 sequence is 17 residues long. CDR1 MNHGY and CDR2 SAAAGT come from the germline V gene. CDR3 amino acids: CAISYCGSGGGVDQQYF. The CDR3 DNA reads TGTGCCATCAGTTACTGCGGTAGCGGGGGGGGGGTAGACCAGCAGTACTTC.

This sequence joins TRBV11-2 and TRBJ2-7, with D possibly TRBD2 on 7 matching bases. Between the trimmed V and J ends, which lost 2 bases and 5 bases, there was a span of 16 bases. Germline V lookup: CDR1 SGHAT, CDR2 FQNNGV. The CDR3 has 15 amino acids. The CDR3 DNA sequence: TGTGCCAGCAGCTTAAAGGGGGGGGGGCGGCACGAGCAGTACTTC. Translation: CASSLKGGGRHEQYF.

The V and J genes are TRBV7-9 and TRBJ1-2, with a tentative D call TRBD1 (6 bases). The CDR3 runs 16 residues. Germline CDR1 reads SEHNR; CDR2 reads FQNEAQ (reference sequence). V lost 7 bases and J 2 bases, leaving 20 bases between the germline ends. CDR3 bases: TGTGCCAGCATCTCCATACAGGGTAGAGGGAACTATGGCTACACCTTC. Translating gives CASISIQGRGNYGYTF.

As to this clonotype: The conserved phenylalanine or tryptophan normally closing the CDR3 is absent here, so this likely arose from a read error. This rearrangement joins TRBV6-2 or TRBV6-3 to TRBJ2-7; 8 nucleotides agree with TRBD1. CDR1 is MNHEY, CDR2 SVGEGT, per germline. The J segment lost 0 bases and the V segment lost 6 bases, leaving 10 bases of the junction unmatched. CDR3 length: 16 residues. In DNA, the CDR3 is TGTGCCAGCAGAGAGGGACAGGCGATTTTCTCCTACGAGCAGTACTTA. Translated, it gives CASREGQAIFSYEQYL.

This chain connects TRBV7-2 to TRBJ2-7; TRBD2 aligns across 13 bases. The CDR3 has 16 amino acids. Germline V gives CDR1 SGHTA, CDR2 FQGNSA. The J segment lost 4 bases and the V segment lost 2 bases, leaving 5 bases of the junction unmatched. CDR3 residues: CASSLRLGLAGYEQYF. The CDR3 coding sequence is TGTGCCAGCAGCTTAAGGCTGGGACTAGCGGGGTACGAGCAGTACTTC.

This clonotype occurred a few times. The chain couples TRBV19 to TRBJ2-7; D uncertain. The CDR3 totals 11 residues. Germline CDR1 is LNHDA and CDR2 is SQIVND (reference sequence). Trimming took off 4 bases at V and 6 bases at J, with 7 bases between the two ends. DNA of the CDR3: TGTGCCAGTAGTAGGGGATCCGAGCAGTACTTC. Protein: CASSRGSEQYF.

This clonotype was picked up one time. This chain joins TRBV5-1 and TRBJ2-2; D could derive from TRBD1 or TRBD2 (5 bases each). Trimming removed 0 bases at V and 6 bases at J, with 15 bases between. The CDR3 contains 16 residues. Germline V gives CDR1 SGHRS, CDR2 YFSETQ. CDR3 bases: TGCGCCAGCAGCTTGGGAGGGGCGGCGGTCGCCGGGGAGCTGTTTTTT. Encoded protein: CASSLGGAAVAGELFF.

This clonotype occurred many times. V usage is TRBV2 and J usage is TRBJ2-7; TRBD2 aligns across 7 bases. Germline V gene lookup returns CDR1 SNHLY and CDR2 FYNNEI. This CDR3 has 14 residues. Germline trimming cut 8 bases from V and 5 bases from J; bases unmatched to any gene: 12. In nucleotides, the CDR3 is TGTGCCAGCCAAATTGGAGCGGGATTCAACGAGCAGTACTTC. Amino acid sequence: CASQIGAGFNEQYF.

The chain combines TRBV20-1 with TRBJ2-7; D call uncertain. V was clipped by 2 bases and J by 2 bases, with 16 bases between them. This CDR3 region has 15 residues. Germline values: CDR1 DFQATT, CDR2 SNEGSKA (reference sequence). The CDR3 here is CSARNIGRNPYEQYF. CDR3 nucleotides: TGCAGTGCTAGAAATATCGGTAGAAACCCCTACGAGCAGTACTTC.